The 17 T cell receptor beta chains in this list originate from one sample, sequenced in a study of molecular identifiers for immune sequencing clone quantification. Each CDR3 protein gets one entry after TCRdb re-called the PCR reads with MiXCR. The sample shows around 460,000 distinct CDR3 sequences, roughly a fifth of them seen only once. Sequenced material: naive CD8+ T cells from blood, with Jurkat cell RNA spiked in. Subset reported: FACS-sorted CD8+CD4-CCR7+CD45RA+ naive T cells. The receptors were sampled from a human donor in good health. Some libraries in this study had Jurkat cell RNA spiked in.

This clonotype was detected ten times or more. V and J are TRBV29-1 and TRBJ2-2; D is unresolved. This CDR3 region has 12 residues. V was pared by 2 bases and J by 3 bases, with 4 bases between. The V gene's germline CDR1 is SQVTM and CDR2 ANQGSEA. In DNA, the CDR3 is TGCAGCGTTGAACGAGACACCGGGGAGCTGTTTTTT. Protein sequence: CSVERDTGELFF.

This clonotype was recorded at least ten times. This chain uses TRBV4-1 with TRBJ2-5; the match to TRBD2 covers 8 bases. Germline V gene data show CDR1 as MGHRA and CDR2 as YSYEKL. V shed 1 base, J shed 6 bases, and the junction held 10 bases outside the gene matches. The CDR3 is made up of 16 amino acids. The CDR3 reads CASSQAGAVAGQTQYF. The DNA for the CDR3 is TGCGCCAGCAGCCAAGCCGGGGCGGTAGCGGGGCAGACCCAGTACTTC.

Concerning this clonotype itself: It is likely a read error, because the conserved phenylalanine at the end of the CDR3 is missing. V gene TRBV19 combines with J gene TRBJ1-2; TRBD1 might be the D (5 bases). Germline V gives CDR1 LNHDA, CDR2 SQIVND (reference sequence). CDR3 size: 14 residues. The ends were cut back, 5 bases at V and 2 bases at J, with 12 bases in the middle. The CDR3 DNA sequence: TGTGCCAGTAGTTTCCCAGGGAGAAACTATGGCTACACCCTC. Its protein product is CASSFPGRNYGYTL.

This clonotype showed up just a few times. The V and J genes are TRBV20-1 and TRBJ1-5; no definite D call. The V end lost 4 bases, the J end lost 3 bases, and 13 bases lay between the germline ends. Germline CDR1 is DFQATT and CDR2 is SNEGSKA (reference sequence). The length of the CDR3 is 14 residues. The CDR3 reads CSATPSVANQPQHF. In DNA, the CDR3 is TGCAGTGCTACACCCAGCGTGGCCAATCAGCCCCAGCATTTT.

This clonotype was counted only a few times. The V gene is TRBV7-2, the J gene TRBJ2-1; 9 bases match TRBD2. The germline gives CDR1 SGHTA, CDR2 FQGNSA. The CDR3 extends over 14 amino acids. The V segment lost 3 bases and the J segment 8 bases; nucleotides outside the gene matches: 5. In DNA form, the CDR3 reads TGTGCCAGCAGCTTGGTAGCGGGGGCACATGAGCAGTTCTTC. This sequence encodes CASSLVAGAHEQFF. Combining the CDR3 with reference TRBV7-2 and TRBJ2-1 gives the whole variable domain GAGVSQSPSNKVTEKGKDVELRCDPISGHTALYWYRQSLGQGLEFLIYFQGNSAPDKSGLPSDRFSAERTGGSVSTLTIQRTQQEDSAVYLCASSLVAGAHEQFFGPGTRLTVL.

On this clonotype: The CDR3 ends on some other residue instead of the conserved phenylalanine or tryptophan, so this is likely a read error. This rearrangement joins TRBV30 to TRBJ1-2; D not certain. V was cut by 2 bases and J by 0 bases, with 7 bases left in between. Germline V gene sequence: CDR1 GTSNPN, CDR2 SVGIG (reference sequence). The CDR3 is made up of 13 amino acids. For the CDR3, the DNA is TGTGCCTGGAGTCCGGGATCTAACTATGGCTACACCCTC. Amino acid sequence: CAWSPGSNYGYTL.

Comment on this clonotype: A much larger clone lies a single base off, so this may be a read error. Since no conserved phenylalanine or tryptophan closes the CDR3, a read error is the likely cause. This chain joins TRBV7-9 and TRBJ1-1, with D tentatively TRBD1 (5 bases). The V gene lost 4 bases and the J gene lost 5 bases, with 20 bases spanning the gap. The CDR3 loop spans 16 amino acids. Germline V CDR1 and CDR2: SEHNR, FQNEAQ (reference sequence). This chain's CDR3 is CASSSDRGLMGTEAFL. CDR3 DNA sequence: TGTGCCAGCAGCTCCGATCGGGGCTTAATGGGGACTGAAGCTTTCCTT.

This clonotype was observed at least ten times. In DNA, the CDR3 is TGTGCCAGCAGCTACGCTCTTAAGGCAGGGTGGAACTACGAGCAGTACTTC. Translation: CASSYALKAGWNYEQYF. The chain combines TRBV6-5 with TRBJ2-7, with D tentatively TRBD1 (5 bases). V dropped 6 bases and J dropped 3 bases, with 24 bases sitting between them. Looked up from germline, CDR1 is MNHEY and CDR2 is SVGAGI. This CDR3 spans 17 amino acids.

A remark on this clonotype: Germline and junction disagree at one end, which may indicate a read error. The chain employs TRBV3-1 and TRBJ2-3, with unresolved D. Germline values: CDR1 LGHDT, CDR2 YNNKEL (reference sequence). The CDR3 has 16 residues. In nucleotides, the CDR3 is TGTGCCGGCAGCCAAGATTTCAGTTCTAGCACAGATACGCAGTATTTT. This translates into CAGSQDFSSSTDTQYF.

This clonotype has more than one count but fewer than ten. A clone one base away is much larger, so this may be a read error. This CDR3 is CASSSQKSGGTFATRYF. The CDR3 nucleotides are TGTGCCAGCAGCTCCCAAAAGTCGGGGGGTACCTTCGCGACCCGGTACTTC. This chain joins TRBV7-6 and TRBJ2-5, with 7 bases fitting TRBD2. CDR1 is SGHVS, CDR2 FNYEAQ, per germline. CDR3 length: 17 residues.

The CDR3, as DNA: TGTGCCAGCAGCTCGCGGACAGGGACCTACAATGAGCAGTTCTTC. This sequence encodes CASSSRTGTYNEQFF. V usage is TRBV7-2 and J usage is TRBJ2-1; TRBD1 aligns across 8 bases. V lost 4 bases and J lost 2; bases outside the gene matches: 4. The CDR3 totals 15 residues. The germline V gene encodes CDR1 SGHTA and CDR2 FQGNSA.

The V gene is TRBV6-2 or TRBV6-3, the J gene TRBJ1-5; tentative D call: TRBD1 (6 bases). Trimming left V 7 bases short and J 7 bases short, with 20 bases between. The CDR3 length is 15 residues. Germline assignment: CDR1 MNHEY and CDR2 SVGEGT. The CDR3, as DNA: TGTGCCAGCACTTCTGGAGGGGGGCTGGGGCAGCCCCAGCATTTT. Its translation: CASTSGGGLGQPQHF.

Ten or more counts support this clonotype. The chain combines TRBV29-1 with TRBJ2-5; D is possibly TRBD1 or TRBD2 (5 bases each). The CDR3 spans 14 residues. V lost 4 bases to trimming and J lost 2 bases, with 14 bases between them. CDR1 and CDR2 from the germline V gene are SQVTM and ANQGSEA. CDR3 sequence: CSVAGRNHQETQYF. The CDR3 bases are TGCAGCGTTGCGGGACGCAACCATCAAGAGACCCAGTACTTC.

The genes are TRBV13 and TRBJ2-1, with 8 bases matching TRBD1. CDR3 length: 15 amino acids. V trimming: 5 bases; J trimming: 8 bases; junction bases outside the gene matches: 11. Germline CDR1 and CDR2: PRHDT and FYEKMQ (reference sequence). The CDR3 nucleotides are TGTGCCAGCAGCCCCCCGACAGGGGAGGTGTATGAGCAGTTCTTC. It specifies CASSPPTGEVYEQFF. The whole variable domain, filled in from reference TRBV13 and TRBJ2-1, reads AAGVIQSPRHLIKEKRETATLKCYPIPRHDTVYWYQQGPGQDPQFLISFYEKMQSDKGSIPDRFSAQQFSDYHSELNMSSLELGDSALYFCASSPPTGEVYEQFFGPGTRLTVL.

This clonotype was observed a few times. V gene TRBV6-6 combines with J gene TRBJ1-3, with unresolved D. This CDR3 spans 15 amino acids. Germline values: CDR1 MNHNY, CDR2 SVGAGI (reference sequence). The V end lost 5 bases, the J end lost 8 bases, and 19 bases lay between the germline ends. DNA of the CDR3: TGTGCCAGCAGTCAGACCGGGCTTCACGGGGACACCATATATTTT. Its protein is CASSQTGLHGDTIYF.

The genes are TRBV6-5 and TRBJ1-4; D gene ambiguous. Between the trimmed V and J ends, which lost 2 bases and 7 bases, there was a span of 14 bases. The CDR3 loop spans 15 amino acids. CDR1 and CDR2 (germline): MNHEY, SVGAGI. The CDR3 protein is CASSYGINSVEKLFF. The CDR3 region has the DNA TGTGCCAGCAGTTACGGGATAAACAGCGTTGAAAAACTGTTTTTT.

In the case of this clonotype: A much more abundant neighbour one base away suggests this may be a read error. The V gene is TRBV5-6, the J gene TRBJ2-3; weak D call: TRBD2 (7 bases). The CDR3 has 17 residues. The V end was cut by 0 bases, the J end by 5 bases, with 19 bases between. Germline V gene sequence: CDR1 SGHDT, CDR2 YYEEEE. This chain's CDR3 is CASSLEGEGRYIDTQYF. The CDR3 DNA sequence: TGTGCCAGCAGCTTGGAGGGGGAGGGCAGATACATAGATACGCAGTATTTT.